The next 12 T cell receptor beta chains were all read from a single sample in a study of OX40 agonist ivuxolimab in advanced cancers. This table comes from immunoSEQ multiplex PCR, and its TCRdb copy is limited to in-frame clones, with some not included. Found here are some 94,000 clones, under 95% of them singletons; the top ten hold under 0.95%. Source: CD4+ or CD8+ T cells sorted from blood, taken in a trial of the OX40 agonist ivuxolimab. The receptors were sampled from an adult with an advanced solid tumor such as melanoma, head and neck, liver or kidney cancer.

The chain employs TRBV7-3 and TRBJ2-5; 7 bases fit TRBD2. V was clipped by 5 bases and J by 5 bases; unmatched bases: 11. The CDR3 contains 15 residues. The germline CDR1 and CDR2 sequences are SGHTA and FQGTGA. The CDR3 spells CASSQYRTSRETQYF. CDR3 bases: TGTGCCAGCAGCCAATACCGGACTAGTCGGGAGACCCAGTACTTC.

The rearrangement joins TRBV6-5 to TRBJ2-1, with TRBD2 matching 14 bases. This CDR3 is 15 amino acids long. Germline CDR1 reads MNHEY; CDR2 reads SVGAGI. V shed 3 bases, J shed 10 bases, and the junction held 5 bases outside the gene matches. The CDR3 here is CASSYRGTSGGEQFF. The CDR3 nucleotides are TGTGCCAGCAGTTATAGAGGGACTAGCGGGGGCGAGCAGTTCTTC.

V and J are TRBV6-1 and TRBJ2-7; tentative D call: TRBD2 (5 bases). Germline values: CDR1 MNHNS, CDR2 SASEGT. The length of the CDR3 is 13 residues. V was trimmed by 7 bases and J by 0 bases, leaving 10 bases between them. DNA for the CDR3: TGTGCCAGCAATCGGAGGAGCTCCTACGAGCAGTACTTC. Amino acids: CASNRRSSYEQYF.

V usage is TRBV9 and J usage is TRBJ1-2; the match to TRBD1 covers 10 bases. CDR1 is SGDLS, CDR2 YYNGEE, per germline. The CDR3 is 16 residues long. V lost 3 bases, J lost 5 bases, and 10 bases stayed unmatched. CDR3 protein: CASSATPGQGIYGYTF. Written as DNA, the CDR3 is TGTGCCAGCAGCGCGACACCGGGACAGGGGATTTATGGCTACACCTTC.

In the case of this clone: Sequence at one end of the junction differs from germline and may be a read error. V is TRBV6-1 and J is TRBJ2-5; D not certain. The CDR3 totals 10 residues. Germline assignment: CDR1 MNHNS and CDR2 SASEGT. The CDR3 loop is CASREETQYF. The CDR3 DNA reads TGTGCCAGCAGGGAAGAGACCCAGTACTTC.

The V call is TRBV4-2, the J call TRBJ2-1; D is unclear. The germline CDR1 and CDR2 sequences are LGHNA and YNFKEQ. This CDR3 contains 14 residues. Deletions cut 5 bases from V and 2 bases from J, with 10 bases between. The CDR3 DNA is TGTGCCAGCAGCACCCCCCCAACCTACAATGAGCAGTTCTTC. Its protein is CASSTPPTYNEQFF.

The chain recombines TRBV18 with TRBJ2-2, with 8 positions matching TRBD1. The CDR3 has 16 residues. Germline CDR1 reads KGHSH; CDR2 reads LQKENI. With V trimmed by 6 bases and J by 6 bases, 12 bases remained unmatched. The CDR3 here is CASSRLGQGRSGELFF. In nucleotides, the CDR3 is TGTGCCAGCTCTAGGCTCGGACAGGGAAGGTCCGGGGAGCTGTTTTTT.

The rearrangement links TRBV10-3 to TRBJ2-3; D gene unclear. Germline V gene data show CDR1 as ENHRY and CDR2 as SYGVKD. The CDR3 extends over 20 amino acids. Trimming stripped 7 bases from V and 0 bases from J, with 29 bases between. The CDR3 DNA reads TGTGCCATCACCAGGCAAGGTCCCGGGCGCGGTGGAACTAGCACAGATACGCAGTATTTT. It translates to CAITRQGPGRGGTSTDTQYF.

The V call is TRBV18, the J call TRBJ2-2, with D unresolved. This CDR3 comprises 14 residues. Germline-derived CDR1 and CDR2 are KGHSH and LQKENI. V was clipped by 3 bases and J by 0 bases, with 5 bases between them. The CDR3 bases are TGTGCCAGCTCACCGATGTCGAACACCGGGGAGCTGTTTTTT. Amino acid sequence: CASSPMSNTGELFF.

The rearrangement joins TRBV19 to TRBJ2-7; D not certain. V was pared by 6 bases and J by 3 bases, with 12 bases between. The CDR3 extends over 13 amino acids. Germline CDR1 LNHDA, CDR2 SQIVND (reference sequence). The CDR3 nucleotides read TGTGCCAGTAGCCCTTACGACGACTACGAGCAGTACTTC. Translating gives CASSPYDDYEQYF.

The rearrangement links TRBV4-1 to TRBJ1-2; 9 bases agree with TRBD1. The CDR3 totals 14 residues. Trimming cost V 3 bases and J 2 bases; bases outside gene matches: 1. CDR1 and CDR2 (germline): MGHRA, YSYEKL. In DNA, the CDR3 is TGCGCCAGCAGCCAGGACAGGGGAAACTATGGCTACACCTTC. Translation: CASSQDRGNYGYTF.

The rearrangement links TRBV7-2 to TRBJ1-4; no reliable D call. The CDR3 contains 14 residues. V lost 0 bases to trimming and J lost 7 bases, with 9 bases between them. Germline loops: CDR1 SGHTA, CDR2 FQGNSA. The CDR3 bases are TGTGCCAGCAGCTTAGCGGGAGTGGCTGAAAAACTGTTTTTT. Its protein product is CASSLAGVAEKLFF. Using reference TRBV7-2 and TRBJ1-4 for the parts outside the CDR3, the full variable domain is GAGVSQSPSNKVTEKGKDVELRCDPISGHTALYWYRQSLGQGLEFLIYFQGNSAPDKSGLPSDRFSAERTGGSVSTLTIQRTQQEDSAVYLCASSLAGVAEKLFFGSGTQLSVL.